This T cell receptor beta chain came from a study of CD8 T cells in Susac syndrome. General observations from the study: A relatively small number of individuals underwent TCR sequencing and HLA analysis.

As for this clonotype: Its antigen is as yet unknown.

After extraction with the RNeasy kit, about 0.45 to 1 ug of the RNA was reverse transcribed using random hexamers. Multiplex immunoSEQ PCR targeted 54 Vbeta and 13 Jbeta TCR beta segments. TCRdb ran MiXCR on the immunoSEQ multiplex PCR reads and lists one entry per CDR3 protein. The sample yields about 300,000 distinct CDR3 sequences, roughly 90% seen once. CD8+ and CD4+ T cells circulating in blood were sequenced for TCR beta. The CDR3 is 12 residues long. V lost 6 bases to trimming and J lost 6 bases, with 9 bases between them. Germline CDR1 and CDR2: MDHEN and SYDVKM. This TCR was recovered from a human donor with multiple sclerosis. The chain has TRBV28 and TRBJ2-1; D gene ambiguous. Specimen: CD8+ T cells from PBMCs. CDR3 coding DNA: TGTGCCAGCAGATCGATTTCCAATGAGCAGTTCTTC. Protein sequence: CASRSISNEQFF.